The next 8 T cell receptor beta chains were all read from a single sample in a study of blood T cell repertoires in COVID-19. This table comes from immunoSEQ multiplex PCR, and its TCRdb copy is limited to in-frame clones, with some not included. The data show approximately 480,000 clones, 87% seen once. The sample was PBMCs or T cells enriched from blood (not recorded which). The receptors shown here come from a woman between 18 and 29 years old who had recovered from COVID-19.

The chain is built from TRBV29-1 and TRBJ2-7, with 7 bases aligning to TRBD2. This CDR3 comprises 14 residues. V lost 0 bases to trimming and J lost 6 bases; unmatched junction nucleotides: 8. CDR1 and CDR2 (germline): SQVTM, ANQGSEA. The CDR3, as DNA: TGCAGCGTTGAAGAATCACCCAGGGAGGGCGAGCAGTACTTC. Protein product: CSVEESPREGEQYF.

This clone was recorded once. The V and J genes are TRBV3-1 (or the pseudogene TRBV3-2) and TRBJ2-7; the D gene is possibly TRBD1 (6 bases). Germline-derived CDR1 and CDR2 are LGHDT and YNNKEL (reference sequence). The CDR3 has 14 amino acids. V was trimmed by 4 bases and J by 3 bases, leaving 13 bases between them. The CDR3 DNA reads TGTGCCAGCAGCCCCCGGACAGATAGCTACGAGCAGTACTTC. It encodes CASSPRTDSYEQYF.

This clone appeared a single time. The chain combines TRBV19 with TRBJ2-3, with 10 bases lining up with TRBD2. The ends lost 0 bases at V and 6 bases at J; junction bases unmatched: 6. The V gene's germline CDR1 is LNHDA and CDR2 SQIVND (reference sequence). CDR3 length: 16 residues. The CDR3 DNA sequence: TGTGCCAGTAGTATAGAGGCTAGCGGGGGAAGGGATACGCAGTATTTT. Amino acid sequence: CASSIEASGGRDTQYF.

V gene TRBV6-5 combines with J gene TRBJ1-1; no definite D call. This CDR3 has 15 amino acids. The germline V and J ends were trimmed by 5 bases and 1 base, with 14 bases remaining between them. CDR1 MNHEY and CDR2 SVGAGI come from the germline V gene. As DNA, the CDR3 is TGTGCCAGCAGTCGGACGCTCCGGGAGAACACTGAAGCTTTCTTT. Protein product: CASSRTLRENTEAFF.

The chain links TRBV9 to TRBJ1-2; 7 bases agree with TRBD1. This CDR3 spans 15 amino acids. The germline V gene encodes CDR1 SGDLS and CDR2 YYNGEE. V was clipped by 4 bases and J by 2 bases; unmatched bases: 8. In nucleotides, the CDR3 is TGTGCCAGCAGCACCCCTCGGGACAGCAACTATGGCTACACCTTC. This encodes CASSTPRDSNYGYTF.

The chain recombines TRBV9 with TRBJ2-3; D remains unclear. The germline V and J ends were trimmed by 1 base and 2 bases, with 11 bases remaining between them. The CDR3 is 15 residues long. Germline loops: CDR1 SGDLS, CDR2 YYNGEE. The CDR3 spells CASSVKLFSTDTQYF. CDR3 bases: TGTGCCAGCAGCGTAAAGCTATTCTCCACAGATACGCAGTATTTT.

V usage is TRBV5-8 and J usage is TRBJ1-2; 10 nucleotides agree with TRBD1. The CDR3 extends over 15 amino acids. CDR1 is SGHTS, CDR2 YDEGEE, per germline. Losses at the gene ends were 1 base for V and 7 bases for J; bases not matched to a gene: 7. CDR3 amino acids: CASSLIGDRGVGYTF. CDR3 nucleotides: TGTGCCAGCAGCTTGATCGGGGACAGGGGAGTTGGCTACACCTTC.

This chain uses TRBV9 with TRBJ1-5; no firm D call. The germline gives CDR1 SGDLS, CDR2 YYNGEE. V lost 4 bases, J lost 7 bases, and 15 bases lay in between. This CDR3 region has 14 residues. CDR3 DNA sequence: TGTGCCAGCAGCCGATCGGGAGAATGGCAGCCCCAGCATTTT. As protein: CASSRSGEWQPQHF.